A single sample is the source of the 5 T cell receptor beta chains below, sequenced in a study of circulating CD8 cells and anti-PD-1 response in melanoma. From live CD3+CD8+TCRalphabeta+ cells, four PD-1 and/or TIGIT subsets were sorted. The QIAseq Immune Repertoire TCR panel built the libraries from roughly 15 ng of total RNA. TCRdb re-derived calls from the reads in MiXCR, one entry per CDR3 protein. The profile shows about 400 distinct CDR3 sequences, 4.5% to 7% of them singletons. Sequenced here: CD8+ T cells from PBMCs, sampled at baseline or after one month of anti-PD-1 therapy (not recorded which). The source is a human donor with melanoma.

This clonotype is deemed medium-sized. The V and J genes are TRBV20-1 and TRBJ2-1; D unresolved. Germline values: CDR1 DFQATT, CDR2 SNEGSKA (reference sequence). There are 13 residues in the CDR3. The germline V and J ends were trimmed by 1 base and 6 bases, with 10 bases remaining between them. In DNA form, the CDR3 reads TGCAGTGCTAGAGTCTCAGCGCCCAATGAGCAGTTCTTC. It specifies CSARVSAPNEQFF.

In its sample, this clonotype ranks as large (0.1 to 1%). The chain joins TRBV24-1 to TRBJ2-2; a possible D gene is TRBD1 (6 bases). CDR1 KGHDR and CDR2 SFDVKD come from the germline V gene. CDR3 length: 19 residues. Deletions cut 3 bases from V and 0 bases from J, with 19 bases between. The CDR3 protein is CATSDPSAGDLPNTGELFF. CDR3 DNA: TGTGCCACCAGTGATCCGAGTGCAGGGGACCTACCGAACACCGGGGAGCTGTTTTTT.

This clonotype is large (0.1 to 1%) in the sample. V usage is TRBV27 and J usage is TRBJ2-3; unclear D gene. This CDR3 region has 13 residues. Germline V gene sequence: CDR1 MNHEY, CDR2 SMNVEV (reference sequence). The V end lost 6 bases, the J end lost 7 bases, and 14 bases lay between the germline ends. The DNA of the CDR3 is TGTGCCAGCAGCCGGACGACCGCCTATACGCAGTATTTT. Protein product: CASSRTTAYTQYF.

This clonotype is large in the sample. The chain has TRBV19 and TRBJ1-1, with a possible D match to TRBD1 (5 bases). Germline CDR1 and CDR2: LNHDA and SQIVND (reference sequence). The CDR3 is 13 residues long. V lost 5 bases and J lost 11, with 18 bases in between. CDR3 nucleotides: TGTGCCAGTAGTCATCCGTGGGGCTTGGGTGCTTTCTTT. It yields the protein CASSHPWGLGAFF.

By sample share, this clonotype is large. CDR3 DNA sequence: TGTGCCAGCAGCCAAGTCGTCGGGGGGACAGGGTACGAGCAGTACTTC. It yields the protein CASSQVVGGTGYEQYF. V gene TRBV14 combines with J gene TRBJ2-7; 9 nucleotides line up with TRBD1. The CDR3 spans 16 residues. From germline, CDR1 is SGHDN and CDR2 FVKESK. Trimming took 1 base from V and 4 from J; bases not matched to a gene: 8.